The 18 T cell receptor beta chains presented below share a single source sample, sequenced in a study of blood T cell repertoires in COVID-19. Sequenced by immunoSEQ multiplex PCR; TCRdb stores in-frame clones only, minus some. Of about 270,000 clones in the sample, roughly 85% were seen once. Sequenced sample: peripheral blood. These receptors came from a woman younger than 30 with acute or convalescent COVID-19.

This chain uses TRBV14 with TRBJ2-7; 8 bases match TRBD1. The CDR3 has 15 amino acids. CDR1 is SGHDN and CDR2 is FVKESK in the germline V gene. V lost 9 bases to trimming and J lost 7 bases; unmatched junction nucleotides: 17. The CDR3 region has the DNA TGTGCCAGTATAAATGGAGGACAGGGACGATTTGAGCAGTACTTC. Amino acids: CASINGGQGRFEQYF.

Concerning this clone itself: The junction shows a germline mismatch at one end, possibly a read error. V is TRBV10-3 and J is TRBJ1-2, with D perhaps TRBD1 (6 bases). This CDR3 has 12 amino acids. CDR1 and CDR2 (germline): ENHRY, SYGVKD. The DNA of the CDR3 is TGTGCCATCAGGGGAACCCGGGACAAGGTCCTATTC. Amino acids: CAIRGTRDKVLF.

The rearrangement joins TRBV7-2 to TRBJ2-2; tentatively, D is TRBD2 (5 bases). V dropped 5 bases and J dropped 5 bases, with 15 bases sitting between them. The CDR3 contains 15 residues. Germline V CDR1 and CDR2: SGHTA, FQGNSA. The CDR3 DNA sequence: TGTGCCAGCAGCGCGCAAACTAGAATTACCGGGGAGCTGTTTTTT. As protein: CASSAQTRITGELFF.

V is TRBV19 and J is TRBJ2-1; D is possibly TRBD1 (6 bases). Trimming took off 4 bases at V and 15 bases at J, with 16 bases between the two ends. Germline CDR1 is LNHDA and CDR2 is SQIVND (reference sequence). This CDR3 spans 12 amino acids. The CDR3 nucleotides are TGTGCCAGTAGTACAAGCCACAGGGTACTGTTCTTC. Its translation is CASSTSHRVLFF.

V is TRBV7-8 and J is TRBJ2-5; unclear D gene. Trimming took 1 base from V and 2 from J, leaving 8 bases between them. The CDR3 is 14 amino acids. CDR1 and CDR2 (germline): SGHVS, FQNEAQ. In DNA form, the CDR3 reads TGTGCCAGCAGCTTAGGGGCCCCTCAAGAGACCCAGTACTTC. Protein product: CASSLGAPQETQYF. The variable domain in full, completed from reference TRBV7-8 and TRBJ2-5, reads GAGVSQSPRYKVAKRGQDVALRCDPISGHVSLFWYQQALGQGPEFLTYFQNEAQLDKSGLPSDRFFAERPEGSVSTLKIQRTQQEDSAVYLCASSLGAPQETQYFGPGTRLLVL.

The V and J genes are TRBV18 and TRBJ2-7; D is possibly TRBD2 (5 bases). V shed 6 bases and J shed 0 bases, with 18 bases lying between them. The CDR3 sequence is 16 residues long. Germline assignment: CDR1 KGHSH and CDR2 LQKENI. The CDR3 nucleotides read TGTGCCAGCTCCACCAGAGGGCACGGAAGCTCCTACGAGCAGTACTTC. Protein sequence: CASSTRGHGSSYEQYF.

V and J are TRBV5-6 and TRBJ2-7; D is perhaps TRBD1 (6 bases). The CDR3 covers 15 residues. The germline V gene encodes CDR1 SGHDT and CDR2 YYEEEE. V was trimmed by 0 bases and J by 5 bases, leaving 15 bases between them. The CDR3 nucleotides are TGTGCCAGCAGCTTGGGTAACAGGGACGTCCACGAGCAGTACTTC. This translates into CASSLGNRDVHEQYF.

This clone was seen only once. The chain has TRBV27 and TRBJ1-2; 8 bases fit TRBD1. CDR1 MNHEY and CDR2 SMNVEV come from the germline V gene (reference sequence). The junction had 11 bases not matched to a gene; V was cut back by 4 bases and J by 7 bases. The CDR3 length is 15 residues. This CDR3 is CASSYRLQGAGGYTF. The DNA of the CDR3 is TGTGCCAGCAGTTATAGGCTTCAGGGGGCTGGTGGCTACACCTTC.

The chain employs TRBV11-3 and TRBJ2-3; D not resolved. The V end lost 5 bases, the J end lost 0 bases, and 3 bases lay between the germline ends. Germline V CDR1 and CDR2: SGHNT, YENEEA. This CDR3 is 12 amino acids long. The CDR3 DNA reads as TGTGCCAGCAGCCATAGCACAGATACGCAGTATTTT. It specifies CASSHSTDTQYF.

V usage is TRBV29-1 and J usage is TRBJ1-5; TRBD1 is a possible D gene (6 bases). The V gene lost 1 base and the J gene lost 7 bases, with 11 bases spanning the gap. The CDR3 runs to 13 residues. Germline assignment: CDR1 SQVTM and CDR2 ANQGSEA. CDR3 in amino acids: CSVEGQEGQPQHF. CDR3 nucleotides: TGCAGCGTTGAAGGACAGGAAGGACAGCCCCAGCATTTT.

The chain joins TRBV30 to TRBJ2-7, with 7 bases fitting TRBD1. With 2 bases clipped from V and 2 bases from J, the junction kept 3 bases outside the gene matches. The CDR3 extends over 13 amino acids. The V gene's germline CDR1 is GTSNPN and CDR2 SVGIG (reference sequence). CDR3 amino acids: CAWSRDSTYEQYF. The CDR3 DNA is TGTGCCTGGAGTCGGGACAGCACCTACGAGCAGTACTTC.

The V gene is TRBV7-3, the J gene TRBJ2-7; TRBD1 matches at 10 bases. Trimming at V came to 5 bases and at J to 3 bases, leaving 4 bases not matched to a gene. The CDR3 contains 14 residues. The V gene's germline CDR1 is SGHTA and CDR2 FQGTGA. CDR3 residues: CASSPRTGGYEQYF. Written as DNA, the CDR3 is TGTGCCAGCAGCCCCCGGACAGGGGGCTACGAGCAGTACTTC.

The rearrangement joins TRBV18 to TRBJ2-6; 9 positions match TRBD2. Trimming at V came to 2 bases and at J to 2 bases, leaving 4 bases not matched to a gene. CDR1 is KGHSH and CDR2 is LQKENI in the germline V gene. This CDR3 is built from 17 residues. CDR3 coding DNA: TGTGCCAGCTCACCAAAAATAGCGGGAGCTGGGGCCAACGTCCTGACTTTC. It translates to CASSPKIAGAGANVLTF.

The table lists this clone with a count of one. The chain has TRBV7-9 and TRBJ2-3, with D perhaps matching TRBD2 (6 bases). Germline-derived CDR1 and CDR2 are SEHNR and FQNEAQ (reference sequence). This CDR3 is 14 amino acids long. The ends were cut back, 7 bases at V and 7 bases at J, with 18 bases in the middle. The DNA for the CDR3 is TGTGCCAGCACCAAGACCGGAGGGCCGAATACGCAGTATTTT. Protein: CASTKTGGPNTQYF.

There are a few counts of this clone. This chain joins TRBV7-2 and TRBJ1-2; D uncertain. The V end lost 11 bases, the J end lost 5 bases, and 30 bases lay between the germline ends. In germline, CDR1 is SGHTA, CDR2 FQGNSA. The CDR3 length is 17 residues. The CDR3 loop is CACPRLREAGTDYGYTF. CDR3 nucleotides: TGTGCCTGCCCTCGGTTACGAGAGGCGGGAACCGATTATGGCTACACCTTC. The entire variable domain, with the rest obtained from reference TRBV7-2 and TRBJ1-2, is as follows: GAGVSQSPSNKVTEKGKDVELRCDPISGHTALYWYRQSLGQGLEFLIYFQGNSAPDKSGLPSDRFSAERTGGSVSTLTIQRTQQEDSAVYLCACPRLREAGTDYGYTFGSGTRLTVV.

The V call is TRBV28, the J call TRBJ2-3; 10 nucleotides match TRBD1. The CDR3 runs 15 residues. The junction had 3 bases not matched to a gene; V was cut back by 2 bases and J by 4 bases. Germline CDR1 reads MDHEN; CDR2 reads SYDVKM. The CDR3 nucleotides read TGTGCCAGCAGTTTAAGGGACAGGGGCGCAGATACGCAGTATTTT. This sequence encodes CASSLRDRGADTQYF.

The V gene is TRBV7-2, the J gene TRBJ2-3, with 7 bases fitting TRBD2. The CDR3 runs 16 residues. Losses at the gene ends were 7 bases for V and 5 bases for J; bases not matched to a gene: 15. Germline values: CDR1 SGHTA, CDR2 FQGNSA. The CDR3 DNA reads TGTGCCAGCACCCCCGGGCTGAGCGGGGCGGGAGATACGCAGTATTTT. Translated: CASTPGLSGAGDTQYF.

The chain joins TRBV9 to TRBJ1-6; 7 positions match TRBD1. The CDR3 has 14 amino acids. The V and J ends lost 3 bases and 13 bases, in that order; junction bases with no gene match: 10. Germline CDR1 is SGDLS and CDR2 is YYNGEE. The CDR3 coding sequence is TGTGCCAGCAGCGCCACAGGGGCCAATTTTCCCCTCCACTTT. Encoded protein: CASSATGANFPLHF.